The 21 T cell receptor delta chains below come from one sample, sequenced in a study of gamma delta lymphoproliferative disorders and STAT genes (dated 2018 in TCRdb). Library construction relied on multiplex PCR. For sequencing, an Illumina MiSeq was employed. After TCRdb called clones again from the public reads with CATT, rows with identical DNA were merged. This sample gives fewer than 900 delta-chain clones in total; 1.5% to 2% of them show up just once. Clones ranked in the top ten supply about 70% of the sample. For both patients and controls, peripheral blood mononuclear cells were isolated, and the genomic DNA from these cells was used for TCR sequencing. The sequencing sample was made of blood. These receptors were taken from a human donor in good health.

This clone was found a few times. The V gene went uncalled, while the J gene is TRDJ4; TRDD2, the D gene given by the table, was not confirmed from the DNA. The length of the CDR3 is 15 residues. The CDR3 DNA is TGTGCTTCATTGTGCCTTCCTACGGGGGCACGACCCCTGATCTTT. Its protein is CASLCLPTGARPLIF.

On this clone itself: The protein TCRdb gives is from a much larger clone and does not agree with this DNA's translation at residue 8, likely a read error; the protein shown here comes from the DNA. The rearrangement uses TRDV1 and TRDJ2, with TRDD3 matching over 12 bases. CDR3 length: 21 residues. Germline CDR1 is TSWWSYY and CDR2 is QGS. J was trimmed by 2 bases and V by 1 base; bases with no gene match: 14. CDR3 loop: CALGEPPIPLGDTPLTAQLFF. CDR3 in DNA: TGTGCTCTTGGGGAACCCCCCATCCCCCTGGGGGATACGCCATTGACAGCACAACTCTTCTTT.

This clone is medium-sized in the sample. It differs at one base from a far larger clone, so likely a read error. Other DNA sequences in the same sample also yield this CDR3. In DNA form, the CDR3 reads TGTGCCTGTGTGGAGGTTTCGACCACCGATAAACTCATCTTC. The encoded protein is CACVEVSTTDKLIF. The chain couples TRDV2 to TRDJ1; no reliable D call. The germline V gene encodes CDR1 GEAIGNYY and CDR2 EKD. This CDR3 comprises 14 residues.

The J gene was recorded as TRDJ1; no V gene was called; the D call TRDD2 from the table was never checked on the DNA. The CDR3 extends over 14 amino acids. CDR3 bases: TGTGCTTCATTGTGCCTTCCCTACACCGATAAACTCATCTTT. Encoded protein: CASLCLPYTDKLIF.

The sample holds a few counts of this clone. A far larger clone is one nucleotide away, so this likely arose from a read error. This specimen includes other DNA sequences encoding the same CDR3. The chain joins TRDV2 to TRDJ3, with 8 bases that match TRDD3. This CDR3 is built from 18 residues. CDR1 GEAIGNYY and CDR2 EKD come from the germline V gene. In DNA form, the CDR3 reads TGTGCCTGTGACTCACTGGGGGGAAGCTCCTGGGACACCCGACAGATGTTTTTT. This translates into CACDSLGGSSWDTRQMFF.

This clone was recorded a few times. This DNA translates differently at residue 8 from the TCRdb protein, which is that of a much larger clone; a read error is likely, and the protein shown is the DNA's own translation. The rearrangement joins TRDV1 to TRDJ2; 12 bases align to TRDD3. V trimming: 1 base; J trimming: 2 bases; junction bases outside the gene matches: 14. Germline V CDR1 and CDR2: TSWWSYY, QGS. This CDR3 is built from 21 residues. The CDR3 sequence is CALGEPPAPLGDTPLTAQLFF. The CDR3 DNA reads TGTGCTCTTGGGGAACCCCCCGCCCCCCTGGGGGATACGCCATTGACAGCACAACTCTTCTTT.

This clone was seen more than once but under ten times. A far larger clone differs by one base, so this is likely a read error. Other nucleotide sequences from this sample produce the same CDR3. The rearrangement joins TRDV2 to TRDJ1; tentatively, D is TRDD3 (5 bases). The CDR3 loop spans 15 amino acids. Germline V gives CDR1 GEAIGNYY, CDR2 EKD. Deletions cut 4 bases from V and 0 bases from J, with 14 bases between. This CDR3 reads CACDTVGEYTDKLIF. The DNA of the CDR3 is TGTGCCTGTGATACCGTCGGGGAGTACACCGATAAACTCATCTTT.

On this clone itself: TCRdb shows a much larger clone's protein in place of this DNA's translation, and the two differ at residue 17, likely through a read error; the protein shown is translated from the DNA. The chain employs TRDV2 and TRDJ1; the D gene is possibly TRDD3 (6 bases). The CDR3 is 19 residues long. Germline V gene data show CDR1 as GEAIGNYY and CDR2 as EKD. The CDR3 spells CACDTVGETGRTYTDKPIF. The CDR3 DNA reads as TGTGCCTGTGACACGGTAGGGGAAACTGGGAGAACTTACACCGATAAACCCATCTTT.

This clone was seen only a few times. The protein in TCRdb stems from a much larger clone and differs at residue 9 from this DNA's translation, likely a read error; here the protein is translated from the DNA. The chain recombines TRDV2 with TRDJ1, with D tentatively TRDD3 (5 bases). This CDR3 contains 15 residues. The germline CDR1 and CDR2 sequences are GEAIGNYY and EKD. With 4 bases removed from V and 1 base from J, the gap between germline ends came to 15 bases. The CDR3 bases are TGTGCCTGTGATAGCGTCGGGGAGCCCACCGATAAACTCATCTTT. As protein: CACDSVGEPTDKLIF.

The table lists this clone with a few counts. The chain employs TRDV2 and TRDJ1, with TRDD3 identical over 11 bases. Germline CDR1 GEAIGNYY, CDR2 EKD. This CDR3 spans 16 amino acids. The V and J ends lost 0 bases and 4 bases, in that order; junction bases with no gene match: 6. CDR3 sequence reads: CACDTVLLGDIDKLIF. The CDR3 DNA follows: TGTGCCTGTGACACCGTATTACTGGGGGATATCGATAAACTCATCTTT.

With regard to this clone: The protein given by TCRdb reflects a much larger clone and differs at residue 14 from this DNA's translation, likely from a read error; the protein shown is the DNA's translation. The CDR3 here is CACDTVGTGGSYTNKLIF. The CDR3 DNA sequence: TGTGCCTGTGACACGGTGGGTACTGGGGGGTCGTACACCAATAAACTCATCTTT. The V call is TRDV2, the J call TRDJ1, with 8 bases fitting TRDD3. Germline CDR1 is GEAIGNYY and CDR2 is EKD. CDR3 size: 18 residues.

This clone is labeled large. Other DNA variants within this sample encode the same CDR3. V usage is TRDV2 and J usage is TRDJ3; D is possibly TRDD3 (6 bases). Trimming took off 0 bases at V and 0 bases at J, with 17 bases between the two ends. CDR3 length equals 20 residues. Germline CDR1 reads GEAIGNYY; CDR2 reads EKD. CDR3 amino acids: CACDTSGGHPLSWDTRQMFF. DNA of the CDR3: TGTGCCTGTGACACCTCCGGGGGACACCCTCTCTCCTGGGACACCCGACAGATGTTTTTC.

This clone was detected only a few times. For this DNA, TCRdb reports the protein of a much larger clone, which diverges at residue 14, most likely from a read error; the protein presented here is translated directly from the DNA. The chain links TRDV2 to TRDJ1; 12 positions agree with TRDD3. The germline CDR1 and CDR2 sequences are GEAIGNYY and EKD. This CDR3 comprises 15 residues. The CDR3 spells CACDTLGDTRGKLTF. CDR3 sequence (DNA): TGTGCCTGTGACACCCTGGGGGATACGCGGGGTAAACTCACCTTT.

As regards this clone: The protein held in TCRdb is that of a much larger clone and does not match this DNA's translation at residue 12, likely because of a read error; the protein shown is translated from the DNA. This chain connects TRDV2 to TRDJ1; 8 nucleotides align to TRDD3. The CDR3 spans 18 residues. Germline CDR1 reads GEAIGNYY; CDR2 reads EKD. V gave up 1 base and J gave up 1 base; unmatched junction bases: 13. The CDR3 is CACDTVGTGGSCTDKLIF. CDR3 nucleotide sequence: TGTGCCTGTGACACGGTGGGTACTGGGGGGTCGTGCACCGATAAACTCATCTTT.

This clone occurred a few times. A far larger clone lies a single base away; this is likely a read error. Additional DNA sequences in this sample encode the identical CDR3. The CDR3 here is CACDTFLLRLKWGIVYWGSPYTDKLIF. CDR3 DNA sequence: TGTGCCTGTGACACCTTCCTACTGCGGTTGAAGTGGGGGATCGTCTACTGGGGGAGCCCCTACACCGATAAACTCATCTTT. The chain carries TRDV2 and TRDJ1; 9 bases line up with TRDD3. V lost 0 bases to trimming and J lost 0 bases; unmatched junction nucleotides: 37. CDR3 length: 27 residues. The germline V gene has CDR1 GEAIGNYY and CDR2 EKD.

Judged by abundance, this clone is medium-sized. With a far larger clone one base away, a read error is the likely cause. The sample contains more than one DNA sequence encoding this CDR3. DNA of the CDR3: TGTGCCCTTGGGGAACTATACTGGGGCCGTTCCACCGATAAACTCATCTTT. Translation: CALGELYWGRSTDKLIF. The rearrangement links TRDV1 to TRDJ1; 7 bases match TRDD3. CDR1 is TSWWSYY, CDR2 QGS, per germline. CDR3 length: 17 amino acids.

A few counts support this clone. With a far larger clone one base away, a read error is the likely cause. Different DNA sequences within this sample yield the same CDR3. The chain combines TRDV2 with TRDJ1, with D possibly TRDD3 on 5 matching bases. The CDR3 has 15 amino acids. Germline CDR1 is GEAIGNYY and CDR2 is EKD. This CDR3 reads CACDTVGEYTDKLIF. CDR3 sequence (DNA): TGCGCCTGTGACACCGTCGGGGAGTACACCGATAAACTCATCTTT.

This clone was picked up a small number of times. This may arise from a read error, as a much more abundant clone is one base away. CDR3 protein: CAPGEPRGIVPYTDKLIF. As DNA, the CDR3 is TGTGCTCCTGGGGAGCCGAGGGGGATAGTTCCGTACACCGATAAACTCATCTTT. The chain combines TRDV1 with TRDJ1, with TRDD3 matching 8 bases. The germline V gene encodes CDR1 TSWWSYY and CDR2 QGS. The CDR3 is 18 residues long.

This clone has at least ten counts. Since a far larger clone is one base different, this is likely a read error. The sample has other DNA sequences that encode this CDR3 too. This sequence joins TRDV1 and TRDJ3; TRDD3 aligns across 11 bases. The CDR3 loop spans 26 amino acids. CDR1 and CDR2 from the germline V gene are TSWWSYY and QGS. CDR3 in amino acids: CALGGRPSYQDLLWGILDWDTRQMFF. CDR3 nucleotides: TGTGCCCTTGGGGGCCGGCCTTCCTACCAAGACCTCCTCTGGGGGATACTAGATTGGGACACCCGACAGATGTTTTTC.

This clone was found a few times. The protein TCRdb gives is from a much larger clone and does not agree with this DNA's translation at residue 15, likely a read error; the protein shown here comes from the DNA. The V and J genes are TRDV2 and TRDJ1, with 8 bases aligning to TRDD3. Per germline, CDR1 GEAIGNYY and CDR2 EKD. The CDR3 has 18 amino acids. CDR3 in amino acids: CACDTVGTGGSYTDELIF. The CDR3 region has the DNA TGTGCCTGTGACACGGTGGGTACTGGGGGGTCGTACACCGATGAACTCATCTTT.

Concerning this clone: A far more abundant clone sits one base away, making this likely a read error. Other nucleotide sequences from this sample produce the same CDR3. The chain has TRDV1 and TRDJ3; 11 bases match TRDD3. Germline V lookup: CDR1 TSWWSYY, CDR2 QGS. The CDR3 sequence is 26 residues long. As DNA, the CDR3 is TGTGCTCTTGGGGGCCGGCCTTCCTACCAAGACCTCCTCTGGGGGATACTAGATTGGGACACCCGGCAGATGTTTTTC. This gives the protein CALGGRPSYQDLLWGILDWDTRQMFF.